The 29 T cell receptor beta chains presented below share a single source sample, sequenced in a study of T cells in Graves' hyperthyroidism and ophthalmopathy. The investigators amplified TCR beta CDR3 regions from RNA transcripts. Primed by the HTBI set, a first-round RT-PCR was run on the TCR CDR3. MiXCR, applied by TCRdb to the multiplex PCR reads, yields one record per CDR3 protein. Among around 420,000 distinct CDR3 sequences, about 13% were seen once, and the ten largest hold more than 4.5%. The sample taken for sequencing was blood. The receptor source for this set is a woman younger than 35 with Graves' hyperthyroidism.

This clonotype was recorded at least ten times. The chain links TRBV20-1 to TRBJ2-1, with D unresolved. The V gene lost 6 bases and the J gene lost 7 bases, with 13 bases spanning the gap. This CDR3 spans 12 amino acids. Germline V lookup: CDR1 DFQATT, CDR2 SNEGSKA (reference sequence). CDR3 DNA: TGCAGTGCATCCCGATCTCGGAATGAGCAGTTCTTC. Protein sequence: CSASRSRNEQFF.

The chain uses TRBV30 and TRBJ1-6; 8 bases agree with TRBD1. Looked up from germline, CDR1 is GTSNPN and CDR2 is SVGIG (reference sequence). V shed 7 bases and J 9 bases; nucleotides not matched to a gene: 8. The CDR3 extends over 13 amino acids. The chain's CDR3 is CASSTGDLSPLHF. Here the CDR3 DNA reads TGTGCCTCCTCGACAGGGGACCTTTCACCCCTCCACTTT.

This clonotype was seen ten or more times. The J gene is TRBJ2-3, the V gene TRBV6-2 or TRBV6-3, with TRBD2 matching over 15 bases. With 6 bases clipped from V and 7 bases from J, the junction kept 14 bases outside the gene matches. CDR1 MNHEY and CDR2 SVGEGT come from the germline V gene. The CDR3 is 18 residues long. CDR3 sequence reads: CASSYSKPGLAGGHTQYF. The CDR3 DNA sequence: TGTGCCAGCAGCTACAGTAAACCGGGACTAGCGGGAGGACATACGCAGTATTTT.

In this sample, this clonotype turned up many times. The chain carries TRBV19 and TRBJ1-1, with 7 bases matching TRBD1. Germline CDR1 is LNHDA and CDR2 is SQIVND (reference sequence). Germline trimming cut 7 bases from V and 0 bases from J; bases unmatched to any gene: 5. The CDR3 consists of 14 residues. The CDR3 sequence is CASKGDSLNTEAFF. The CDR3 coding sequence is TGTGCCAGTAAAGGGGACAGTCTGAACACTGAAGCTTTCTTT.

This clonotype occurred many times. CDR3 in amino acids: CASSQTGTEQFF. CDR3 sequence (DNA): TGTGCCAGCAGCCAAACCGGGACAGAGCAGTTCTTC. The genes are TRBV3-1 and TRBJ2-1; maybe TRBD1 (6 bases). Germline lookup yields CDR1 LGHDT and CDR2 YNNKEL (reference sequence). Deletions cut 2 bases from V and 10 bases from J, with 9 bases between. The CDR3 contains 12 residues.

This clonotype came up a few times. The rearrangement joins TRBV13 to TRBJ2-5; D is possibly TRBD2 (5 bases). Germline V gives CDR1 PRHDT, CDR2 FYEKMQ (reference sequence). This CDR3 has 15 amino acids. Trimming shortened V by 5 bases and J by 1 base, and 14 bases separated the two germline ends. DNA of the CDR3: TGTGCCAGCAGCCATAGACGGGGATCCCAAGAGACCCAGTACTTC. It translates to CASSHRRGSQETQYF.

This clonotype was detected many times. This rearrangement joins TRBV28 to TRBJ2-7; 9 nucleotides agree with TRBD1. In germline, CDR1 is MDHEN, CDR2 SYDVKM. J was trimmed by 4 bases and V by 6 bases; bases with no gene match: 13. The CDR3 length is 16 residues. The CDR3 spells CASRSPSGQGKYEQYF. CDR3 bases: TGTGCCAGCAGATCCCCCTCGGGACAGGGAAAGTACGAGCAGTACTTC.

This clonotype was observed at least ten times. This chain links TRBV27 with TRBJ2-3; the D is unclear. This CDR3 is 15 amino acids long. Between the trimmed V and J ends, which lost 4 bases and 4 bases, there was a span of 15 bases. Germline-derived CDR1 and CDR2 are MNHEY and SMNVEV (reference sequence). CDR3 in DNA: TGTGCCAGCAGTTCCCCGGATAGAACCTCAGATACGCAGTATTTT. Amino acids: CASSSPDRTSDTQYF.

The chain uses TRBV27 and TRBJ2-5; unclear D gene. The CDR3 covers 13 residues. V lost 5 bases, J lost 0 bases, and 7 bases lay in between. From germline, CDR1 is MNHEY and CDR2 SMNVEV (reference sequence). The CDR3 loop is CASSPPNQETQYF. The CDR3 region has the DNA TGTGCCAGCAGTCCCCCCAACCAAGAGACCCAGTACTTC.

This clonotype was found many times. The chain has TRBV12-3 or TRBV12-4 and TRBJ1-4, with D unclear. This CDR3 is 14 amino acids long. V lost 6 bases to trimming and J lost 4 bases, with 12 bases between them. DNA of the CDR3: TGTGCCAGCAGGCGATCCTCTTTTAATGAAAAACTGTTTTTT. Its protein product is CASRRSSFNEKLFF.

There are many counts of this clonotype. This sequence joins TRBV5-1 and TRBJ1-2; TRBD1 matches at 9 bases. V lost 6 bases to trimming and J lost 0 bases; unmatched junction nucleotides: 6. There are 15 residues in the CDR3. CDR1 is SGHRS and CDR2 is YFSETQ in the germline V gene. The CDR3 DNA reads as TGCGCCAGCACCCCCGGGACAGGGTCTAACTATGGCTACACCTTC. Protein: CASTPGTGSNYGYTF. The complete variable domain, with remaining parts taken from reference TRBV5-1 and TRBJ1-2, reads KAGVTQTPRYLIKTRGQQVTLSCSPISGHRSVSWYQQTPGQGLQFLFEYFSETQRNKGNFPGRFSGRQFSNSRSEMNVSTLELGDSALYLCASTPGTGSNYGYTFGSGTRLTVV.

This clonotype appeared many times. The chain uses TRBV7-2 and TRBJ2-1, with D perhaps matching TRBD2 (6 bases). The germline V and J ends were trimmed by 7 bases and 5 bases, with 21 bases remaining between them. This CDR3 has 16 residues. CDR1 is SGHTA and CDR2 is FQGNSA in the germline V gene. CDR3 loop: CASTARAGRRNNEQFF. The CDR3 DNA reads as TGTGCCAGCACCGCCCGGGCGGGAAGAAGAAACAATGAGCAGTTCTTC.

The sample holds many counts of this clonotype. The CDR3 DNA is TGTGCCATCAGTGGTTTCGGAGGGAGTCTTGGCAATGAGCAGTTCTTC. Translating it yields CAISGFGGSLGNEQFF. V usage is TRBV10-3 and J usage is TRBJ2-1; D might be TRBD2 (6 bases). V was clipped by 4 bases and J by 6 bases, with 19 bases between them. Germline CDR1 is ENHRY and CDR2 is SYGVKD. The CDR3 is 16 amino acids.

The chain has TRBV6-6 and TRBJ2-1; TRBD2 aligns across 9 bases. The germline V gene encodes CDR1 MNHNY and CDR2 SVGAGI (reference sequence). This CDR3 comprises 18 residues. With 2 bases clipped from V and 0 bases from J, the junction kept 8 bases outside the gene matches. The CDR3: CASSYTRSSGDSYNEQFF. CDR3 coding DNA: TGTGCCAGCAGTTACACCCGATCTAGCGGGGACTCCTACAATGAGCAGTTCTTC.

This clonotype turned up a few times. The V gene is TRBV19, the J gene TRBJ1-5; TRBD1 matches at 7 bases. The CDR3 covers 15 residues. Trimming took 5 bases from V and 4 from J; bases not matched to a gene: 8. Per the germline V gene, CDR1 is LNHDA and CDR2 is SQIVND (reference sequence). Here the CDR3 DNA reads TGTGCCAGTAGTTCTACGACAGGGCAGAATCAGCCCCAGCATTTT. It codes for CASSSTTGQNQPQHF.

The table lists this clonotype with many counts. The chain uses TRBV9 and TRBJ1-2; the match to TRBD1 covers 7 bases. This CDR3 region has 15 residues. With V trimmed by 3 bases and J by 4 bases, 9 bases remained unmatched. Looked up from germline, CDR1 is SGDLS and CDR2 is YYNGEE. In DNA, the CDR3 is TGTGCCAGCAGCGCCAATGACAGGGACTTCTATGGCTACACCTTC. Amino acids: CASSANDRDFYGYTF.

There are many counts of this clonotype. J is TRBJ1-2 and V is TRBV7-2; D remains unclear. Deletions cut 3 bases from V and 6 bases from J, with 14 bases between. CDR3 size: 14 residues. CDR1 and CDR2 (germline): SGHTA, FQGNSA. The CDR3 sequence is CASSLGGTVNGYTF. CDR3 sequence (DNA): TGTGCCAGCAGCTTGGGTGGAACAGTAAATGGCTACACCTTC. Using reference TRBV7-2 and TRBJ1-2 for the parts outside the CDR3, the full variable domain is GAGVSQSPSNKVTEKGKDVELRCDPISGHTALYWYRQSLGQGLEFLIYFQGNSAPDKSGLPSDRFSAERTGGSVSTLTIQRTQQEDSAVYLCASSLGGTVNGYTFGSGTRLTVV.

The gene calls are TRBV6-9 and TRBJ2-1, with 10 positions matching TRBD2. Germline values: CDR1 MNHGY, CDR2 SVAAGI. Losses at the gene ends were 3 bases for V and 6 bases for J; bases not matched to a gene: 8. The CDR3 runs 16 residues. CDR3 residues: CASSYSQLAGTNEQFF. The CDR3 nucleotides are TGTGCCAGCAGTTACTCGCAACTAGCGGGAACCAATGAGCAGTTCTTC.

The chain recombines TRBV6-1 with TRBJ2-7; maybe TRBD2 (7 bases). Deletions cut 6 bases from V and 1 base from J, with 16 bases between. Germline loops: CDR1 MNHNS, CDR2 SASEGT. The CDR3 spans 15 residues. This CDR3 reads CASRPQGRESYEQYF. As DNA, the CDR3 is TGTGCCAGCAGGCCCCAGGGGCGGGAGTCCTACGAGCAGTACTTC.

Worth noting for this clonotype: The germline gene is not matched at one end of the junction; a read error may be the cause. The chain couples TRBV15 to TRBJ1-6; D remains unclear. Looked up from germline, CDR1 is LNHNV and CDR2 is YYDKDF (reference sequence). The CDR3 runs 17 residues. CDR3 sequence (DNA): TGTGCCACCAGCAGAGTGCTGGGGTCTTCTTATAATCCACCCCTCCACTTT. Its translation: CATSRVLGSSYNPPLHF.

This clonotype was recorded a few times. This sequence joins TRBV6-1 and TRBJ2-7; D is unclear. The V end lost 7 bases, the J end lost 4 bases, and 20 bases lay between the germline ends. The germline V gene has CDR1 MNHNS and CDR2 SASEGT. This CDR3 has 15 residues. CDR3 DNA sequence: TGTGCCAGCACCAAGAGATCCGCCCCAACATACGAGCAGTACTTC. This sequence encodes CASTKRSAPTYEQYF.

This clonotype was detected only a few times. This chain uses TRBV5-1 with TRBJ1-5, with unresolved D. Trimming left V 1 base short and J 2 bases short, with 7 bases between. There are 14 residues in the CDR3. Germline V gene data show CDR1 as SGHRS and CDR2 as YFSETQ. CDR3 region: CASSLTGCNQPQHF. Written as DNA, the CDR3 is TGCGCCAGCAGCTTGACGGGGTGCAATCAGCCCCAGCATTTT. Complete variable domain (other parts from reference TRBV5-1 and TRBJ1-5): KAGVTQTPRYLIKTRGQQVTLSCSPISGHRSVSWYQQTPGQGLQFLFEYFSETQRNKGNFPGRFSGRQFSNSRSEMNVSTLELGDSALYLCASSLTGCNQPQHFGDGTRLSIL.

This clonotype was detected ten times or more. J is TRBJ2-4 and V is TRBV28; TRBD2 agrees at 7 bases. Per germline, CDR1 MDHEN and CDR2 SYDVKM. J was trimmed by 8 bases and V by 4 bases; bases with no gene match: 8. The CDR3 has 14 amino acids. As DNA, the CDR3 is TGTGCCAGCAGTTCCTTCGGGGGGTGGGACATTCAGTACTTC. The encoded protein is CASSSFGGWDIQYF.

This clonotype has a handful of counts. This chain connects TRBV9 to TRBJ2-3; D gene unclear. The CDR3 has 16 residues. Per germline, CDR1 SGDLS and CDR2 YYNGEE. Trimming pared 5 bases from V and 3 bases from J, leaving 19 bases between. CDR3 DNA sequence: TGTGCCAGCAGTCTCAATGGGGTGGGCATGACAGATACGCAGTATTTT. Protein: CASSLNGVGMTDTQYF.

This chain uses TRBV9 with TRBJ2-5; 8 bases are a match to TRBD2. Looked up from germline, CDR1 is SGDLS and CDR2 is YYNGEE. Germline trimming cut 0 bases from V and 5 bases from J; bases unmatched to any gene: 6. The CDR3 has 15 amino acids. CDR3 amino acids: CASSVAAAGVETQYF. For the CDR3, the DNA is TGTGCCAGCAGCGTAGCCGCAGCGGGAGTGGAGACCCAGTACTTC.

This clonotype was found many times. V is TRBV12-3 or TRBV12-4 and J is TRBJ1-5; D might be TRBD1 (5 bases). V was clipped by 3 bases and J by 14 bases, with 14 bases between them. This CDR3 has 12 residues. CDR3 residues: CASSLQGVPEHF. The CDR3 DNA follows: TGTGCCAGCAGTTTGCAGGGTGTTCCTGAGCATTTT.

This clonotype occurred many times. The chain combines TRBV12-3 or TRBV12-4 with TRBJ2-2; D is ambiguous. This CDR3 comprises 14 residues. Trimming took 1 base from V and 1 from J, leaving 4 bases between them. CDR3 residues: CASSLVQNTGELFF. The CDR3 DNA sequence: TGTGCCAGCAGTTTAGTCCAGAACACCGGGGAGCTGTTTTTT.

This clonotype has a count of ten or more. The CDR3 coding sequence is TGTGCCAGCAGTGGGGCCGGGACTATCTACAATGAGCAGTTCTTC. This gives the protein CASSGAGTIYNEQFF. This rearrangement joins TRBV6-1 to TRBJ2-1; 7 bases map to TRBD2. Germline CDR1 MNHNS, CDR2 SASEGT. The V segment lost 4 bases and the J segment 3 bases; nucleotides outside the gene matches: 6. CDR3 length: 15 residues.

This clonotype was seen more than once but under ten times. This likely comes from a read error, as the CDR3 has no conserved phenylalanine or tryptophan at its end. This chain uses TRBV7-9 with TRBJ2-1, with no clear D. Germline CDR1 and CDR2: SEHNR and FQNEAQ (reference sequence). The CDR3 is made up of 12 amino acids. Trimming took 8 bases from V and 0 from J, leaving 5 bases between them. CDR3 amino acids: CASSNSYNEQFS. The CDR3 DNA reads TGTGCCAGCTCCAACTCCTACAATGAGCAGTTCTCC.